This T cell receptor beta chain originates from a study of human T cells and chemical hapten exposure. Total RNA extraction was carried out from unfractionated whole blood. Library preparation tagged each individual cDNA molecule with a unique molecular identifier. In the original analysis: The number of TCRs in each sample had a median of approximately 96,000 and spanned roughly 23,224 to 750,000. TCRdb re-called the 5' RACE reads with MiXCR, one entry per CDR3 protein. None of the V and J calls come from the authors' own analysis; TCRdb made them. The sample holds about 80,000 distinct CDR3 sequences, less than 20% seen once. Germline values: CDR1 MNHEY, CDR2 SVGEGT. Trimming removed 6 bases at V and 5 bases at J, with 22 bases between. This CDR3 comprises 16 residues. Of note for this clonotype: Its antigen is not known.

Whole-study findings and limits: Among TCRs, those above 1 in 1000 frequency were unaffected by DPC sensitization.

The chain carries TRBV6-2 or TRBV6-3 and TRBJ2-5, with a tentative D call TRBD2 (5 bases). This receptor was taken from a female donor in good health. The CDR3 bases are TGTGCCAGCAGAACCACGATGGGTGGGAAGCGGGAGACCCAGTACTTC. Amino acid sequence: CASRTTMGGKRETQYF.